The TCR beta chain described here comes from a study of T cell repertoires in cytomegalovirus infection. Study-wide background: Carrying CMV and the relevant HLA type showed in public TCR beta signatures.

Trimming removed 2 bases from V and 7 bases from J; junction bases left unmatched: 11. Germline V gene data show CDR1 as MGHRA and CDR2 as YSYEKL. The CDR3 sequence is 16 residues long. TCRdb independently ran MiXCR on the reads; one entry per CDR3 protein. The sample shows about 770,000 distinct CDR3 sequences, around 29% of them seen only once. On this clonotype itself: Its target is not known.

Study-level results: HLA-C-restricted CMV clonotypes gave the most frequent clonotype in two of eight donors.

Material: cultured CD8+ T cells from PBMCs, obtained from culture after CMV antigen stimulation. The chain recombines TRBV4-1 with TRBJ2-1; TRBD1 aligns across 7 bases. This sequence originates from a human donor in good health (CMV status not recorded). Some clones in this sample may be carry-over from other donors' samples. This CDR3 is CASSQPGGSPRNEQFF. DNA of the CDR3: TGCGCCAGCAGCCAACCAGGGGGATCTCCTCGGAATGAGCAGTTCTTC.